This TCR beta chain was captured by sequencing in a study of OX40 agonist ivuxolimab in advanced cancers. Describing the broader study: Ivuxolimab, which targeted the costimulatory receptor OX40 (CD134), was an agonistic, fully human IgG2 monoclonal antibody. Intravenous ivuxolimab was administered to patients every 2 weeks at six dose levels: 0.01, 0.1, 0.3, 1.5, 3 and 10 mg/kg. Of the approximately 50 dose-escalation patients, hepatocellular carcinoma was present in about 19, melanoma in approximately 15, renal cell carcinoma in 9 and head and neck cancer in 9. A male proportion of 70% to 90% and a mean age of about 60 years, ranging from roughly 20 to 80, were recorded for the dose-escalation cohort. Prior anti-PD-1, anti-PD-L1 or anti-CTLA-4 therapy was permitted, and about two fifths of dose-escalation patients had received checkpoint inhibitors. Partial responses occurred in three dose-escalation patients, of whom one had hepatocellular carcinoma and two had cutaneous melanoma. Peripheral TCRbeta sequencing aimed to test whether ivuxolimab altered TCR sequence diversity and caused clonal T-cell expansion. The paper covers the monotherapy dose-escalation part of the phase I ivuxolimab trial, which included N ≈ 50 patients. The full study reports these points: Antigen specificity was not determined for the clonally expanded peripheral T cells. Low levels of normalized T-cell clonal expansion were also seen in some nonresponding patients. Clonal expansion of both CD4+ and CD8+ blood T cells was observed from baseline to week 6 at doses 0.1 to 3.0 mg/kg. After ivuxolimab, expanded clones were on average more numerous among CD8+ T cells than among CD4+ T cells. In the 0.1-3.0 mg/kg groups, partial responders were among the patients with the lowest normalized peripheral clonal expansion, particularly in CD8+ T cells.

At the junction V is shortened by 0 bases and J by 5 bases, with 12 bases in between. Via the germline V gene, CDR1 is KGHSH and CDR2 LQKENI. Spanning cysteine to phenylalanine, the CDR3 consists of 15 amino acids. Only CDR3 DNA is held: 45 bases, read in frame from base 1. Genomic DNA was isolated from the sorted cells so that the TCRbeta CDR3 region could be sequenced. The immunoSEQ Assay was used for sequencing of TCRbeta CDR3 regions. Imported from immuneACCESS, the table was reduced by TCRdb to in-frame sequences with V and J called. These copies leave out some clones; in studies compared against another copy, an unresolved V gene accounts for under half, and the cause of the remainder is not known. The sample includes around 79,000 clones, with 88% observed a single time. The biggest ten clones account for around 4.1% of the sample. This clone was recorded only once. No cognate antigen has been identified for it. The sample holds no much larger clone one base away, and base qualities are not on file.

The trial excluded patients who had a history of autoimmune disease or were on systemic immunosuppression. Peripheral blood for TCR sequencing was drawn from every dose cohort at baseline, at cycle 4 day 1 and at cycle 7 day 1. The samples were drawn from a first-in-human, open-label, multicenter phase I dose-escalation trial of ivuxolimab. Adults with locally advanced or metastatic melanoma, renal cell carcinoma, hepatocellular carcinoma or head and neck squamous cell carcinoma were enrolled in the trial. Before TCR sequencing, CD4+ and CD8+ T cells were separately sorted from peripheral blood. The sequence came from an adult with an advanced solid tumor such as melanoma, head and neck, liver or kidney cancer. This material consisted of CD4+ or CD8+ T cells sorted from blood, taken in a trial of the OX40 agonist ivuxolimab. The chain joins TRBV18 to TRBJ2-3; too little of a D gene remains to name it. The CDR3 protein is CASSPPNPGVDTQYF. At the DNA level, the sequence is TGTGCCAGCTCACCACCGAATCCTGGGGTAGATACGCAGTATTTT.